This T cell receptor (beta chain) came from a study of blood T cells in healthy people across ages. V lost 8 bases to trimming and J lost 0 bases; unmatched junction nucleotides: 5. The CDR3 is 14 amino acids. Then a second PCR, running about 7 to 11 cycles, was carried out with a sample-barcoded 5' primer and a J-beta primer mix. TCRdb independently ran MiXCR on the 5' RACE reads; one entry per CDR3 protein. The sample contains roughly 790,000 distinct CDR3 sequences, roughly 41% of which appear only once. This clonotype was counted a single time. Source material: blood. The receptor was derived from a woman aged 55 to 70 in good health. The chain joins TRBV12-3 or TRBV12-4 to TRBJ2-7; 9 positions agree with TRBD2. The CDR3 here is CASSSGRYSYEQYF. CDR3 coding DNA: TGTGCCAGCTCCAGCGGGAGGTACTCCTACGAGCAGTACTTC.